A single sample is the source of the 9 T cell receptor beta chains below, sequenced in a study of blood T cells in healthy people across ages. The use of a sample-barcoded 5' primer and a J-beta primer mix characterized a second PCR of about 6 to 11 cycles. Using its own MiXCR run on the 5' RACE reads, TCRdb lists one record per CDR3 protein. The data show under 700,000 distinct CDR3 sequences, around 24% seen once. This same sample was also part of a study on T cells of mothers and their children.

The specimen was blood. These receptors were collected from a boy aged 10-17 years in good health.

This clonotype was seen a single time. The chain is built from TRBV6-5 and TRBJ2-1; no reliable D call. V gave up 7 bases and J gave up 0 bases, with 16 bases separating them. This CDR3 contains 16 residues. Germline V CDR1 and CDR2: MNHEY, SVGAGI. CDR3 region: CASTRSSLSSYNEQFF. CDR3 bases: TGTGCCAGCACCCGATCGTCACTAAGCTCCTACAATGAGCAGTTCTTC.

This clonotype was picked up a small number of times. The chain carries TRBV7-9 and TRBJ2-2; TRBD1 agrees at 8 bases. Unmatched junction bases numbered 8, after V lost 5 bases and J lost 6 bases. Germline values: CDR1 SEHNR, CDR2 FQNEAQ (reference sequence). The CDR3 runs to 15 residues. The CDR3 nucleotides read TGTGCCAGCAGCCACGTGACAGGGGACTCCGGGGAGCTGTTTTTT. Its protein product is CASSHVTGDSGELFF.

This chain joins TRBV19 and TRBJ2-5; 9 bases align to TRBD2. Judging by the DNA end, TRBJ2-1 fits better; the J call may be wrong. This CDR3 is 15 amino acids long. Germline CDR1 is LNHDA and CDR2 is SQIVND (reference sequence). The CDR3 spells CASSLGLALGFEQFF. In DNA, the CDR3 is TGTGCCAGTAGTCTAGGACTAGCGCTGGGGTTTGAGCAGTTCTTC.

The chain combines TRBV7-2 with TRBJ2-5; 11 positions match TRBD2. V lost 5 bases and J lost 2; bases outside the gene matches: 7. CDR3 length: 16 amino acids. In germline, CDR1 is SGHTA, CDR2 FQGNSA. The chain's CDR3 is CASSPISGGAQETQYF. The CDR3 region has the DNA TGTGCCAGCAGCCCTATTAGCGGGGGGGCTCAAGAGACCCAGTACTTC.

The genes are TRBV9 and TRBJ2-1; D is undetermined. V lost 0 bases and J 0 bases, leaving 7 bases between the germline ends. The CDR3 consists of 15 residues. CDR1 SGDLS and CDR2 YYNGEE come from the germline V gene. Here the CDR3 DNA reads TGTGCCAGCAGCGTAGGGGTGGACTCCTACAATGAGCAGTTCTTC. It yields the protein CASSVGVDSYNEQFF.

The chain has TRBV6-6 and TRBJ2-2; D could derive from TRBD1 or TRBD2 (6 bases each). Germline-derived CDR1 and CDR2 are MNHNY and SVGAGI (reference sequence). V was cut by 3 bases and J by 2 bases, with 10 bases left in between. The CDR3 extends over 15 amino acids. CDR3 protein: CASSYPGGNTGELFF. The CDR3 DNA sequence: TGTGCCAGCAGTTATCCCGGGGGCAACACCGGGGAGCTGTTTTTT.

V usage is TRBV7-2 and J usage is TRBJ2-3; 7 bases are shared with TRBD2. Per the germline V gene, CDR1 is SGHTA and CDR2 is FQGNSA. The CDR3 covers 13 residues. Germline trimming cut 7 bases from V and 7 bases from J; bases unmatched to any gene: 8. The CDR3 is CASTGTGGNTQYF. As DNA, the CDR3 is TGTGCCAGCACCGGGACGGGAGGAAATACGCAGTATTTT.

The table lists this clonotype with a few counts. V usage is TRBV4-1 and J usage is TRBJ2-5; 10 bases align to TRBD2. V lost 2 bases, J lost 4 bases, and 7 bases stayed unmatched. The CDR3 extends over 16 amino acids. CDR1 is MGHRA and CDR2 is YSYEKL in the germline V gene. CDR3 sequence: CASSQTLAGVGETQYF. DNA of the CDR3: TGCGCCAGCAGCCAAACCCTAGCGGGAGTCGGAGAGACCCAGTACTTC.

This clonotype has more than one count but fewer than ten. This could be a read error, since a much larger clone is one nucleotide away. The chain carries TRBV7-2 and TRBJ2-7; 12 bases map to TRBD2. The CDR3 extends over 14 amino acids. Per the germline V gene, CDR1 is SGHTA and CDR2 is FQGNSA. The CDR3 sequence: CVSSLTSGGYEQYF. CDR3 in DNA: TGTGTCAGCAGCTTGACTAGCGGGGGCTACGAGCAGTACTTC.